This T cell receptor (beta chain) was documented in a study of blood T cell repertoires in COVID-19. Participant age was roughly 18 to 89 years, and participants resided in about 25 US areas. Original handling: Amplifying reference gene primers gave estimates of nucleated cell counts. The protocol was immunoSEQ multiplex PCR, while the TCRdb copy is restricted to in-frame clones and leaves out a portion. The V and J calls and the clone size are those of that table, but D and trimming were determined from the DNA. The sample shows about 160,000 clones, around 89% of them seen only once. Trimming took off 0 bases at V and 3 bases at J, with 11 bases between the two ends. Germline CDR1 reads LGHDT; CDR2 reads YNNKEL (reference sequence). This CDR3 spans 15 amino acids.

This TCR came from a woman between 50 and 59 years old who had recovered from COVID-19. The sequenced sample consisted of PBMCs or T cells enriched from blood (not recorded which). The chain recombines TRBV3-1 (or the pseudogene TRBV3-2) with TRBJ1-1, with D hard to call. The CDR3 sequence is CASSQEGWGDTEAFF. The CDR3 nucleotides read TGTGCCAGCAGCCAAGAGGGGTGGGGAGACACTGAAGCTTTCTTT.